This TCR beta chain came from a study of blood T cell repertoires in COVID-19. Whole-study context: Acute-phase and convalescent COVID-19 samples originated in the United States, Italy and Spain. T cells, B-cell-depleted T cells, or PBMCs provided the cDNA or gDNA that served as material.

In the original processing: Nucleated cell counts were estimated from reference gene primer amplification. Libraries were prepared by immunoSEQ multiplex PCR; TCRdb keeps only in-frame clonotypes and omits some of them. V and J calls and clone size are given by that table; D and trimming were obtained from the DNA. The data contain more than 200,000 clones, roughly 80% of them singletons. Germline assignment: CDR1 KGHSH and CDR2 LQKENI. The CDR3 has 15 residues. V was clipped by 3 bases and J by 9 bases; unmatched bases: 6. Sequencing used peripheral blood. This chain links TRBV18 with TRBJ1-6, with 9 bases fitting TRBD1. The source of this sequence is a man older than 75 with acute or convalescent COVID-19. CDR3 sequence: CASSPPGTGSSPLHF. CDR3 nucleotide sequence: TGTGCCAGCTCACCCCCCGGGACAGGGAGTTCACCCCTCCACTTT.